This TCR beta chain was captured in a study of OX40 agonist ivuxolimab in advanced cancers. The trim removed 3 bases at V and 7 bases at J, leaving 8 bases unmatched. Germline V lookup: CDR1 LNHDA, CDR2 SQIVND (reference sequence). The CDR3 totals 15 residues. A remark on this clone: Its matching antigen is unknown.

Profiling relied on immunoSEQ multiplex PCR, and the TCRdb table lists in-frame clones only, not all of them. The sample carries 35,000 to 45,000 clones, around 84% recorded once. Regarding the study as a whole: More expanded clones were seen, on average, in CD8+ T cells than in CD4+.

This receptor was identified in an adult with an advanced solid tumor such as melanoma, head and neck, liver or kidney cancer. This sample comprised CD4+ or CD8+ T cells sorted from blood, obtained in a trial of the OX40 agonist ivuxolimab. The chain combines TRBV19 with TRBJ2-1, with TRBD2 identical over 8 bases. CDR3 DNA sequence: TGTGCCAGTAGTATCTCGCGGGGGGCTCGGAATGAGCAGTTCTTC. Protein sequence: CASSISRGARNEQFF.